This T cell receptor beta chain derives from a study of T cells in Graves' hyperthyroidism and ophthalmopathy. V was cut by 1 base and J by 8 bases, with 14 bases left in between. Germline loops: CDR1 LNHDA, CDR2 SQIVND (reference sequence). The CDR3 covers 14 residues. The source material, RNA transcripts, was used to amplify TCR beta CDR3 regions. First-round RT-PCR of the TCR CDR3 relied on the HTBI primer set. Each CDR3 protein gets one entry after TCRdb re-called the multiplex PCR reads with MiXCR. The table includes about 520,000 distinct CDR3 sequences, around 20% detected once. Those with hyperthyroidism were 18 to 65 years old, newly diagnosed, and ill for under 2 months. The study left out patients who had uncontrolled infection, other autoimmune disease, pregnancy or lactation. Each 10 ml fresh peripheral blood draw supplied the PBMCs.

The sequencing input was blood. The chain uses TRBV19 and TRBJ1-2, with D perhaps matching TRBD1 (6 bases). The TCR comes from a man aged 18 to 30 with Graves' hyperthyroidism. CDR3 in amino acids: CASSIGPRGSGYTF. CDR3 nucleotides: TGTGCCAGTAGTATAGGGCCCAGGGGAAGCGGCTACACCTTC. The full variable domain, rest sourced from reference TRBV19 and TRBJ1-2, is DGGITQSPKYLFRKEGQNVTLSCEQNLNHDAMYWYRQDPGQGLRLIYYSQIVNDFQKGDIAEGYSVSREKKESFPLTVTSAQKNPTAFYLCASSIGPRGSGYTFGSGTRLTVV.